This TCR beta chain was sequenced for a study of shared clonotypes between healthy human individuals. Naive CD8 isolation took CD45RO-negative cells positively selected for CCR7 and excluded terminally differentiated effector memory CD45RA+ cells. There were only Caucasian adults among the donors, and all lived in Nashville, Tennessee. Of note for this clone: Its antigen is as yet unknown.

Only in-frame clones appear in the TCRdb table, and some are missing; sequencing was by immunoSEQ multiplex PCR. This table holds about 750,000 clones, about 92% found once. The CDR3 covers 14 residues. Deletions cut 5 bases from V and 7 bases from J, with 15 bases between. Germline CDR1 and CDR2: MNHEY and SMNVEV (reference sequence). Study-wide points: Large sequencing depth failed to make sorted-subset sequencing complete, rarefaction showed.

The sequence was collected from a young man in good health. Sample: naive CD8+ T cells sorted from blood. The chain combines TRBV27 with TRBJ1-5; D gene unclear. CDR3 DNA: TGTGCCAGCAGTCCTCTGGGGATCGTGCAGCCCCAGCATTTT. Its translation: CASSPLGIVQPQHF.